Following are 11 T cell receptor beta chains from one sample sequenced in a study of blood T cells in healthy people across ages. Alongside a J-beta primer mix, a sample-barcoded 5' primer served in a second PCR lasting about 6 to 12 cycles. Via MiXCR, TCRdb re-called the 5' RACE reads, giving one row per CDR3 protein. The table has nearly 1 million distinct CDR3 sequences, 45% to 60% seen once. Input material: blood. These receptors all stem from a woman aged 60-75 years in good health.

The chain links TRBV7-8 to TRBJ1-1; D unclear. This CDR3 spans 14 amino acids. Per germline, CDR1 SGHVS and CDR2 FQNEAQ. Between the trimmed V and J ends, which lost 1 base and 1 base, there was a span of 7 bases. DNA of the CDR3: TGTGCCAGCAGCTTAGTTCTCCCGAACACTGAAGCTTTCTTT. Protein product: CASSLVLPNTEAFF.

The chain carries TRBV4-1 and TRBJ2-7; D gene uncertain. Germline CDR1 and CDR2: MGHRA and YSYEKL. This CDR3 region has 14 residues. Trimming cost V 5 bases and J 4 bases, with 15 bases left between them. DNA of the CDR3: TGCGCCAGCAGCGCGGCCCAGTGGGCTTACGAGCAGTACTTC. It codes for CASSAAQWAYEQYF.

This chain links TRBV20-1 with TRBJ2-1, with unresolved D. Germline CDR1 is DFQATT and CDR2 is SNEGSKA (reference sequence). The CDR3 consists of 10 residues. Deletions cut 7 bases from V and 10 bases from J, with 11 bases between. The CDR3 protein is CSVSIREQFF. The DNA of the CDR3 is TGCAGTGTCAGTATTAGGGAGCAGTTCTTC.

Many counts were recorded for this clonotype. This chain connects TRBV9 to TRBJ2-1; TRBD2 agrees at 7 bases. Germline-derived CDR1 and CDR2 are SGDLS and YYNGEE. Germline trimming cut 4 bases from V and 9 bases from J; bases unmatched to any gene: 7. The CDR3 consists of 13 residues. The CDR3 nucleotides read TGTGCCAGCAGCATCTCCACTAGCGTTGAGCAGTTCTTC. It is translated as CASSISTSVEQFF.

The CDR3 region is CASSAVGDNEQFF. CDR3 bases: TGCGCCAGCAGCGCCGTGGGCGACAATGAGCAGTTCTTC. This sequence joins TRBV5-1 and TRBJ2-1; D call uncertain. The CDR3 runs 13 residues. CDR1 is SGHRS, CDR2 YFSETQ, per germline. V was clipped by 4 bases and J by 5 bases, with 10 bases between them.

This clonotype occurred a few times. The genes are TRBV3-1 and TRBJ2-3; no clear D gene. Per germline, CDR1 LGHDT and CDR2 YNNKEL (reference sequence). V lost 0 bases and J 5 bases, leaving 9 bases between the germline ends. The CDR3 sequence is 14 residues long. The CDR3 protein is CASSQDLLEDTQYF. The CDR3 DNA reads TGTGCCAGCAGCCAAGATCTATTAGAAGATACGCAGTATTTT.

Written as DNA, the CDR3 is TGTGCCAGCAGCGGCGGCGGGAGGTCTTACGAGCAGTACTTC. Its translation is CASSGGGRSYEQYF. The chain employs TRBV3-1 and TRBJ2-5; 8 nucleotides line up with TRBD2. The J call may be mistaken, given a closer DNA end match to TRBJ2-7. The CDR3 spans 14 residues. CDR1 and CDR2 (germline): LGHDT, YNNKEL (reference sequence).

The rearrangement links TRBV15 to TRBJ2-7; 9 bases fit TRBD1. CDR1 and CDR2 from the germline V gene are LNHNV and YYDKDF (reference sequence). The V and J ends lost 0 bases and 3 bases, in that order; junction bases with no gene match: 3. CDR3 length: 15 amino acids. This CDR3 reads CATSRDRDRVYEQYF. The CDR3 bases are TGTGCCACCAGCAGAGACCGGGACAGGGTCTACGAGCAGTACTTC.

The rearrangement joins TRBV6-5 to TRBJ2-3; D remains unclear. The germline V gene has CDR1 MNHEY and CDR2 SVGAGI. Trimming left V 5 bases short and J 4 bases short, with 13 bases between. The CDR3 has 14 amino acids. DNA of the CDR3: TGTGCCAGCAGTGACTTAGGAGTGTCAGATACGCAGTATTTT. Amino acid sequence: CASSDLGVSDTQYF.

In DNA form, the CDR3 reads TGTGCCAGCTCACTAGGGGACGTGGCCAAAAACATTCAGTACTTC. It specifies CASSLGDVAKNIQYF. The J gene is TRBJ2-4, the V gene TRBV18; D could derive from TRBD1 or TRBD2 (5 bases each). This CDR3 is 15 amino acids long. V was trimmed by 4 bases and J by 1 base, leaving 11 bases between them. In germline, CDR1 is KGHSH, CDR2 LQKENI.

Comments on this clonotype: A much larger clone is a single base away; this may be a read error. The CDR3 here is CASSQSQGGDNEQYF. The CDR3 nucleotides read TGTGCCAGCAGCCAGTCCCAGGGCGGGGACAATGAGCAGTACTTC. V and J are TRBV4-2 and TRBJ2-1; D is tentatively TRBD1 or TRBD2 (6 bases each). The J call may be in error: the DNA end matches TRBJ2-7 better. The CDR3 totals 15 residues. Germline loops: CDR1 LGHNA, CDR2 YNFKEQ.